Following are 25 T cell receptor beta chains from one sample sequenced in a study of cytomegalovirus exposure and HLA in healthy donors. PCR involved 60 Vbeta and 13 Jbeta primers. The repertoire was sequenced with immunoSEQ multiplex PCR; TCRdb's copy has only in-frame clones and lacks some. The sample has under 35,000 clones; 60% to 80% are singletons. The sample was PBMCs. All receptors come from a male donor in good health and CMV-seropositive.

This clone was seen a handful of times. The chain combines TRBV5-1 with TRBJ1-2; a possible D gene is TRBD1 (5 bases). V was trimmed by 3 bases and J by 6 bases, leaving 15 bases between them. This CDR3 spans 14 amino acids. The germline gives CDR1 SGHRS, CDR2 YFSETQ. The CDR3: CASSWGGIIDGYTF. DNA for the CDR3: TGCGCCAGCAGCTGGGGGGGGATAATCGATGGCTACACCTTC.

This sequence joins TRBV5-4 and TRBJ1-1, with 7 bases fitting TRBD1. The CDR3 runs 15 residues. V lost 0 bases and J lost 5; bases outside the gene matches: 7. Per the germline V gene, CDR1 is SGHNT and CDR2 is YYREEE (reference sequence). CDR3 protein: CASSLAKGAGTEAFF. CDR3 coding DNA: TGTGCCAGCAGCTTGGCCAAGGGGGCTGGGACTGAAGCTTTCTTT.

This clone was observed a few times. The chain carries TRBV28 and TRBJ1-1; D is unresolved. Germline CDR1 MDHEN, CDR2 SYDVKM. The ends were cut back, 4 bases at V and 6 bases at J, with 15 bases in the middle. The CDR3 has 14 amino acids. The CDR3 loop reads CASSSLLNRAEAFF. CDR3 sequence (DNA): TGTGCCAGCAGTTCCCTTCTAAATCGGGCTGAAGCTTTCTTT. Drawing the rest from reference TRBV28 and TRBJ1-1, the complete variable domain is DVKVTQSSRYLVKRTGEKVFLECVQDMDHENMFWYRQDPGLGLRLIYFSYDVKMKEKGDIPEGYSVSREKKERFSLILESASTNQTSMYLCASSSLLNRAEAFFGQGTRLTVV.

This chain connects TRBV6-5 to TRBJ1-5, with D maybe TRBD1 (5 bases). The CDR3 has 15 amino acids. Germline V gene lookup returns CDR1 MNHEY and CDR2 SVGAGI. Trimming shortened V by 0 bases and J by 11 bases, and 17 bases separated the two germline ends. CDR3 DNA sequence: TGTGCCAGCAGTTACTCGATTGACAGAACGTCGGCCCAGCATTTT. Protein: CASSYSIDRTSAQHF.

This clone was recorded many times. The chain couples TRBV5-1 to TRBJ2-3, with D tentatively TRBD1 (6 bases). V was clipped by 0 bases and J by 6 bases, with 11 bases between them. This CDR3 has 14 amino acids. The V gene's germline CDR1 is SGHRS and CDR2 YFSETQ. The CDR3: CASSLGGPEDTQYF. The CDR3 coding sequence is TGCGCCAGCAGCTTGGGGGGGCCGGAGGATACGCAGTATTTT.

The chain carries TRBV6-1 and TRBJ1-4; no reliable D call. The CDR3 spans 15 residues. Germline CDR1 and CDR2: MNHNS and SASEGT. V was shortened by 0 bases and J by 7 bases, with 12 bases between the two germline ends. The DNA of the CDR3 is TGTGCCAGCAGTGAAGCGCTTAGTAGGAGTGAAAAACTGTTTTTT. Its translation is CASSEALSRSEKLFF.

CDR3 region: CASSFEGRQETQYF. CDR3 coding DNA: TGTGCCAGCAGTTTTGAGGGAAGGCAAGAGACCCAGTACTTC. The chain uses TRBV27 and TRBJ2-5; tentatively, D is TRBD2 (5 bases). This CDR3 is built from 14 residues. CDR1 is MNHEY, CDR2 SMNVEV, per germline (reference sequence). Between the trimmed V and J ends, which lost 3 bases and 2 bases, there was a span of 10 bases.

V gene TRBV30 combines with J gene TRBJ2-1, with a weak D call TRBD2 (6 bases). CDR3 size: 13 residues. V lost 0 bases, J lost 7 bases, and 10 bases lay in between. Per the germline V gene, CDR1 is GTSNPN and CDR2 is SVGIG (reference sequence). The CDR3 nucleotides read TGTGCCTGGAGTGTAGGGACTTTAAATGAGCAGTTCTTC. It translates to CAWSVGTLNEQFF.

The chain employs TRBV5-6 and TRBJ1-2; 8 bases match TRBD1. Per germline, CDR1 SGHDT and CDR2 YYEEEE. The V and J ends lost 5 bases and 3 bases, in that order; junction bases with no gene match: 6. CDR3 length equals 14 residues. CDR3 bases: TGTGCCAGCAGATACGGACAGGGTTACTATGGCTACACCTTC. Residues: CASRYGQGYYGYTF.

This clone came up a few times. The CDR3 bases are TGTGCCAGTAGTATAGGGGCAGGGGATCAGCCCCAGCATTTT. Translated: CASSIGAGDQPQHF. The chain has TRBV19 and TRBJ1-5; TRBD1 is a possible D gene (6 bases). The V and J ends lost 1 base and 5 bases respectively, with 9 bases between them. Looked up from germline, CDR1 is LNHDA and CDR2 is SQIVND (reference sequence). This CDR3 comprises 14 residues.

The chain combines TRBV4-1 with TRBJ2-5; 12 nucleotides match TRBD2. The CDR3 is made up of 15 amino acids. Per the germline V gene, CDR1 is MGHRA and CDR2 is YSYEKL. V shed 4 bases, J shed 5 bases, and the junction held 5 bases outside the gene matches. For the CDR3, the DNA is TGCGCCAGCAGCCCGCTAGCGGGGGGGCCCGAGACCCAGTACTTC. Translating it yields CASSPLAGGPETQYF.

This clone was found many times. The CDR3 DNA is TGTGCCAGCAGCCCCGACAGGGTAGCAGGAAACACCATATATTTT. As protein: CASSPDRVAGNTIYF. The chain joins TRBV7-2 to TRBJ1-3; 7 bases line up with TRBD1. With V trimmed by 5 bases and J by 4 bases, 8 bases remained unmatched. The germline CDR1 and CDR2 sequences are SGHTA and FQGNSA. The CDR3 is 15 amino acids.

The chain has TRBV4-1 and TRBJ1-2; tentatively, D is TRBD1 (5 bases). Germline lookup yields CDR1 MGHRA and CDR2 YSYEKL. The CDR3 loop spans 16 amino acids. The V gene lost 0 bases and the J gene lost 0 bases, with 11 bases spanning the gap. The CDR3 DNA reads TGCGCCAGCAGCCAAGACAGGGCCATTTCTAACTATGGCTACACCTTC. Its translation: CASSQDRAISNYGYTF.

This clone was observed a handful of times. The rearrangement joins TRBV18 to TRBJ1-1; TRBD1 is a possible D gene (5 bases). The CDR3 extends over 14 amino acids. Trimming pared 3 bases from V and 4 bases from J, leaving 12 bases between. Germline V gene lookup returns CDR1 KGHSH and CDR2 LQKENI. This CDR3 is CASSPAGGGTEAFF. For the CDR3, the DNA is TGTGCCAGCTCACCGGCCGGGGGGGGCACTGAAGCTTTCTTT.

The gene calls are TRBV2 and TRBJ1-2; perhaps TRBD1 as D (6 bases). This CDR3 has 18 amino acids. The germline V gene has CDR1 SNHLY and CDR2 FYNNEI. Trimming shortened V by 1 base and J by 2 bases, and 20 bases separated the two germline ends. CDR3 sequence (DNA): TGTGCCAGCAGTGAAGGGGGGCGTCCAGTCGATTGGAACTATGGCTACACCTTC. This translates into CASSEGGRPVDWNYGYTF.

The rearrangement links TRBV5-4 to TRBJ2-7, with D possibly TRBD1 on 6 matching bases. The CDR3 contains 13 residues. Germline V gene data show CDR1 as SGHNT and CDR2 as YYREEE (reference sequence). Trimming stripped 0 bases from V and 5 bases from J, with 9 bases between. In DNA form, the CDR3 reads TGTGCCAGCAGCTTGGACAGGGCCGACGAGCAGTACTTC. As protein: CASSLDRADEQYF. Together with reference TRBV5-4 and TRBJ2-7, the CDR3 gives the full variable domain: ETGVTQSPTHLIKTRGQQVTLRCSSQSGHNTVSWYQQALGQGPQFIFQYYREEENGRGNFPPRFSGLQFPNYSSELNVNALELDDSALYLCASSLDRADEQYFGPGTRLTVT.

The chain is built from TRBV7-9 and TRBJ1-6, with 10 bases fitting TRBD1. The V and J ends lost 3 bases and 3 bases, in that order; junction bases with no gene match: 2. Germline CDR1 is SEHNR and CDR2 is FQNEAQ (reference sequence). The CDR3 has 16 amino acids. CDR3 in DNA: TGTGCCAGCAGCTTGGGACAGGGGTTCTATAATTCACCCCTCCACTTT. Protein: CASSLGQGFYNSPLHF.

The V gene is TRBV2, the J gene TRBJ2-2; 8 bases map to TRBD1. The V gene's germline CDR1 is SNHLY and CDR2 FYNNEI. Trimming removed 6 bases from V and 7 bases from J; junction bases left unmatched: 4. There are 13 residues in the CDR3. The CDR3 spells CASSLQGVGELFF. The CDR3, as DNA: TGTGCCAGCAGCTTACAGGGGGTCGGGGAGCTGTTTTTT.

This clone was seen only a few times. Written as DNA, the CDR3 is TGTGCCTGGATCCCCAGGGGGACAGGAGAAGCCTACGAGCAGTACTTC. Amino acids: CAWIPRGTGEAYEQYF. The chain has TRBV30 and TRBJ2-7; 8 bases line up with TRBD1. Germline V gene lookup returns CDR1 GTSNPN and CDR2 SVGIG (reference sequence). This CDR3 is built from 16 residues. With 4 bases clipped from V and 2 bases from J, the junction kept 13 bases outside the gene matches.

This chain links TRBV6-5 with TRBJ2-3; D is possibly TRBD2 (6 bases). Germline V CDR1 and CDR2: MNHEY, SVGAGI. The V and J ends lost 3 bases and 3 bases respectively, with 16 bases between them. The CDR3 length is 16 residues. The CDR3 here is CASSYGLASQTDTQYF. CDR3 nucleotide sequence: TGTGCCAGCAGTTATGGCCTAGCGTCCCAGACAGATACGCAGTATTTT.

The chain has TRBV28 and TRBJ2-5; D gene ambiguous. CDR3 size: 13 residues. Trimming stripped 3 bases from V and 7 bases from J, with 12 bases between. Germline loops: CDR1 MDHEN, CDR2 SYDVKM. CDR3 protein: CASSFSSFGTQYF. DNA of the CDR3: TGTGCCAGCAGTTTCTCGTCCTTCGGGACCCAGTACTTC.

V gene TRBV6-6 combines with J gene TRBJ1-1, with D possibly being TRBD1 (6 bases). Per the germline V gene, CDR1 is MNHNY and CDR2 is SVGAGI (reference sequence). Trimming stripped 7 bases from V and 12 bases from J, with 24 bases between. CDR3 size: 14 residues. CDR3: CASIAILTGKVTFF. The CDR3 DNA reads TGTGCCAGCATCGCCATTCTAACAGGGAAGGTAACTTTCTTT.

The chain carries TRBV2 and TRBJ1-5, with TRBD1 identical over 12 bases. The V and J ends lost 5 bases and 6 bases, in that order; junction bases with no gene match: 11. Germline V gives CDR1 SNHLY, CDR2 FYNNEI. The CDR3 contains 17 residues. CDR3 sequence (DNA): TGTGCCAGCAGTACAATTCGCCGGGACAGGGGGCGTCAGCCCCAGCATTTT. It codes for CASSTIRRDRGRQPQHF. The entire variable domain, with the rest obtained from reference TRBV2 and TRBJ1-5, is as follows: EPEVTQTPSHQVTQMGQEVILRCVPISNHLYFYWYRQILGQKVEFLVSFYNNEISEKSEIFDDQFSVERPDGSNFTLKIRSTKLEDSAMYFCASSTIRRDRGRQPQHFGDGTRLSIL.

The chain combines TRBV5-4 with TRBJ1-2; 12 bases agree with TRBD1. Germline V lookup: CDR1 SGHNT, CDR2 YYREEE (reference sequence). This CDR3 is built from 14 residues. J was trimmed by 8 bases and V by 4 bases; bases with no gene match: 6. The CDR3 nucleotides are TGTGCCAGCAGCCCGGGACAGGGGGCAAAGGGCTACACCTTC. Residues: CASSPGQGAKGYTF.

The chain combines TRBV6-5 with TRBJ1-5; unclear D gene. Germline V lookup: CDR1 MNHEY, CDR2 SVGAGI. The V and J ends lost 5 bases and 6 bases respectively, with 17 bases between them. The CDR3 loop spans 15 amino acids. The CDR3: CASSTTLQRGQPQHF. In DNA form, the CDR3 reads TGTGCCAGCAGTACGACCCTCCAGCGGGGTCAGCCCCAGCATTTT.